The 28 T cell receptor beta chains below all came from one sample that was sequenced in a study of CD8 T cells in ankylosing spondylitis. TCRdb reprocessed the 5' RACE reads with MiXCR, giving one entry per CDR3 protein. This table holds 340,000 or so distinct CDR3 sequences, roughly 14% found once. Sequencing was carried out using blood, either unsorted or a sorted T cell fraction (not recorded which). The receptors were sampled from a male donor with ankylosing spondylitis or in good health (not recorded which).

This clonotype came up a few times. This chain joins TRBV5-1 and TRBJ2-7, with D possibly being TRBD1 (5 bases). The V gene's germline CDR1 is SGHRS and CDR2 YFSETQ. This CDR3 region has 16 residues. Between the trimmed V and J ends, which lost 0 bases and 6 bases, there was a span of 19 bases. As DNA, the CDR3 is TGCGCCAGCAGCTTGGAAGTCAGGAAGGGAACAGGCGAGCAGTACTTC. Translating it yields CASSLEVRKGTGEQYF.

This clonotype was recorded a few times. This sequence joins TRBV20-1 and TRBJ1-4, with 8 bases matching TRBD1. Germline CDR1 and CDR2: DFQATT and SNEGSKA (reference sequence). With 6 bases clipped from V and 3 bases from J, the junction kept 6 bases outside the gene matches. CDR3 length equals 14 residues. The CDR3 region is CSAGPGQANEKLFF. The CDR3 region has the DNA TGCAGTGCGGGTCCGGGACAGGCTAATGAAAAACTGTTTTTT.

This clonotype was detected ten times or more. The CDR3 DNA reads TGTGCCAGCAGTTCACGGGCTGCCCCGGATACGCAGTATTTT. Translation gives CASSSRAAPDTQYF. V is TRBV12-3 or TRBV12-4 and J is TRBJ2-3; D is uncertain. Trimming cost V 4 bases and J 6 bases, with 14 bases left between them. This CDR3 spans 14 amino acids.

This chain joins TRBV25-1 and TRBJ1-6; D remains ambiguous. The CDR3 extends over 14 amino acids. Germline-derived CDR1 and CDR2 are MGHDK and SYGVNS. V was pared by 3 bases and J by 8 bases, with 11 bases between. CDR3 nucleotides: TGTGCCAGCAGTGAGGAAGGGAGGTATTCACCCCTCCACTTT. As protein: CASSEEGRYSPLHF.

The chain employs TRBV25-1 and TRBJ2-1; 9 bases match TRBD1. V was clipped by 4 bases and J by 8 bases; unmatched bases: 6. CDR3 length: 14 residues. CDR1 and CDR2 (germline): MGHDK, SYGVNS. The CDR3 sequence is CASSVQGARDEQFF. In DNA, the CDR3 is TGTGCCAGCAGTGTACAGGGGGCTAGAGATGAGCAGTTCTTC.

This clonotype was detected only a few times. The chain combines TRBV20-1 with TRBJ2-1; TRBD2 matches 10 bases. Germline assignment: CDR1 DFQATT and CDR2 SNEGSKA (reference sequence). CDR3 length equals 15 residues. The V and J ends lost 0 bases and 7 bases, in that order; junction bases with no gene match: 6. The CDR3 nucleotides read TGCAGTGCTAGAGATCCAGCGGGAGGGCCAAATGAGCAGTTCTTC. Its translation: CSARDPAGGPNEQFF.

This clonotype came up many times. This CDR3 is CSVEASSGNEQFF. CDR3 DNA: TGCAGCGTTGAAGCGTCTAGCGGCAATGAGCAGTTCTTC. The V gene is TRBV29-1, the J gene TRBJ2-1, with 7 bases matching TRBD2. CDR1 SQVTM and CDR2 ANQGSEA come from the germline V gene. This CDR3 has 13 amino acids. V shed 1 base, J shed 6 bases, and the junction held 3 bases outside the gene matches.

This clonotype was counted a few times. The chain uses TRBV28 and TRBJ1-4; possible D gene TRBD1, 6 bases. This CDR3 is built from 15 residues. Germline assignment: CDR1 MDHEN and CDR2 SYDVKM. Trimming pared 2 bases from V and 6 bases from J, leaving 13 bases between. This CDR3 is CASSLGGAGDEKLFF. CDR3 in DNA: TGTGCCAGCAGTTTAGGGGGGGCAGGGGATGAAAAACTGTTTTTT.

The chain joins TRBV10-2 to TRBJ2-5, with 10 positions matching TRBD2. CDR3 length: 15 residues. The J segment lost 5 bases and the V segment lost 4 bases, leaving 7 bases of the junction unmatched. The V gene's germline CDR1 is WSHSY and CDR2 SAAADI. This CDR3 is CASSGPSGSKETQYF. The CDR3 DNA reads TGCGCCAGCAGTGGACCTAGCGGGAGCAAGGAGACCCAGTACTTC.

This clonotype was counted between two and nine times. This sequence joins TRBV3-1 and TRBJ2-5; 10 bases match TRBD2. CDR1 and CDR2 (germline): LGHDT, YNNKEL (reference sequence). V lost 0 bases and J lost 3; bases outside the gene matches: 7. CDR3 size: 17 residues. The DNA of the CDR3 is TGTGCCAGCAGCCAAGATCCCGGGACTAGCGCCAAAGAGACCCAGTACTTC. Its translation is CASSQDPGTSAKETQYF.

The gene calls are TRBV4-1 and TRBJ1-1; D unresolved. V dropped 1 base and J dropped 0 bases, with 12 bases sitting between them. The CDR3 is made up of 16 amino acids. Germline CDR1 is MGHRA and CDR2 is YSYEKL. The CDR3 region is CASSQVGVRMNTEAFF. The CDR3 nucleotides read TGCGCCAGCAGCCAAGTCGGGGTGAGGATGAACACTGAAGCTTTCTTT.

The CDR3 nucleotides are TGCAGTGCTACACTAGCGGTGAGCACAGATACGCAGTATTTT. Protein: CSATLAVSTDTQYF. The chain employs TRBV20-1 and TRBJ2-3, with 8 bases lining up with TRBD2. The length of the CDR3 is 14 residues. V was clipped by 4 bases and J by 0 bases; unmatched bases: 3. Germline CDR1 is DFQATT and CDR2 is SNEGSKA (reference sequence).

This clonotype was seen at least ten times. This chain uses TRBV29-1 with TRBJ1-1; TRBD1 is a possible D gene (5 bases). The CDR3 consists of 14 residues. Germline CDR1 SQVTM, CDR2 ANQGSEA. Trimming shortened V by 2 bases and J by 2 bases, and 12 bases separated the two germline ends. The CDR3 loop reads CSVEIGGGNTEAFF. In nucleotides, the CDR3 is TGCAGCGTTGAAATTGGCGGGGGTAACACTGAAGCTTTCTTT.

This clonotype occurred a few times. The chain links TRBV6-1 to TRBJ2-1, with D perhaps TRBD1 (6 bases). The CDR3 has 15 residues. Deletions cut 6 bases from V and 4 bases from J, with 16 bases between. The V gene's germline CDR1 is MNHNS and CDR2 SASEGT. The CDR3 nucleotides are TGTGCCAGCAGAATGTCTTGGCAGGGGTACAATGAGCAGTTCTTC. Residues: CASRMSWQGYNEQFF.

This clonotype came up many times. The J gene is TRBJ1-1, the V gene TRBV4-1; D gene unclear. Per germline, CDR1 MGHRA and CDR2 YSYEKL. Trimming took 0 bases from V and 0 from J, leaving 14 bases between them. This CDR3 spans 17 amino acids. The CDR3: CASSQEGSGNVNTEAFF. The CDR3 nucleotides read TGCGCCAGCAGCCAAGAAGGCTCGGGGAACGTGAACACTGAAGCTTTCTTT.

This clonotype has just a few counts. The V and J genes are TRBV30 and TRBJ1-1, with D possibly matching TRBD1 (6 bases). V lost 3 bases to trimming and J lost 2 bases, with 10 bases between them. Germline V CDR1 and CDR2: GTSNPN, SVGIG (reference sequence). The CDR3 contains 13 residues. The CDR3 region is CAWRGGGNTEAFF. As DNA, the CDR3 is TGTGCCTGGAGAGGAGGGGGTAACACTGAAGCTTTCTTT.

The table lists this clonotype with many counts. The chain employs TRBV6-4 and TRBJ2-2; tentatively, D is TRBD2 (6 bases). This CDR3 has 14 amino acids. Germline V gene sequence: CDR1 MRHNA, CDR2 SNTAGT. Trimming pared 2 bases from V and 4 bases from J, leaving 8 bases between. CDR3: CASSDKGGTGELFF. Written as DNA, the CDR3 is TGTGCCAGCAGTGACAAGGGAGGCACCGGGGAGCTGTTTTTT.

The chain carries TRBV7-9 and TRBJ2-7; D is perhaps TRBD1 (6 bases). This CDR3 has 15 residues. Germline CDR1 and CDR2: SEHNR and FQNEAQ (reference sequence). V was clipped by 8 bases and J by 0 bases, with 17 bases between them. Written as DNA, the CDR3 is TGTGCCAGCGGCCTTGAGGGGGTCCCCTCCTACGAGCAGTACTTC. This translates into CASGLEGVPSYEQYF.

V and J are TRBV10-3 and TRBJ2-5, with 10 bases lining up with TRBD1. From germline, CDR1 is ENHRY and CDR2 SYGVKD. CDR3 length equals 12 residues. CDR3 bases: TGTGCTGGAGGACAGGGGGAAGGGACCCAGTACTTC. It translates to CAGGQGEGTQYF.

The chain has TRBV7-9 and TRBJ1-2; TRBD1 matches 8 bases. With V trimmed by 4 bases and J by 8 bases, 6 bases remained unmatched. This CDR3 region has 13 residues. Germline V gene sequence: CDR1 SEHNR, CDR2 FQNEAQ (reference sequence). CDR3 sequence: CASSSGQGRGYTF. In DNA, the CDR3 is TGTGCCAGCAGCTCTGGACAGGGTAGGGGCTACACCTTC.

J is TRBJ2-5 and V is TRBV20-1, with 8 bases lining up with TRBD2. V was clipped by 3 bases and J by 2 bases; unmatched bases: 8. Germline V gives CDR1 DFQATT, CDR2 SNEGSKA (reference sequence). The CDR3 sequence is 15 residues long. Here the CDR3 reads CSASTSGTIQETQYF. DNA for the CDR3: TGCAGTGCTAGCACTAGCGGAACGATACAAGAGACCCAGTACTTC.

This clonotype was seen a handful of times. This rearrangement joins TRBV5-6 to TRBJ1-2; D might be TRBD1 (5 bases). Looked up from germline, CDR1 is SGHDT and CDR2 is YYEEEE. This CDR3 comprises 13 residues. Trimming cost V 0 bases and J 6 bases, with 9 bases left between them. The CDR3 loop is CASSLGGDHGYTF. CDR3 in DNA: TGTGCCAGCAGCTTGGGAGGGGATCATGGCTACACCTTC. Supplemented by reference TRBV5-6 and TRBJ1-2, the full variable domain reads DAGVTQSPTHLIKTRGQQVTLRCSPKSGHDTVSWYQQALGQGPQFIFQYYEEEERQRGNFPDRFSGHQFPNYSSELNVNALLLGDSALYLCASSLGGDHGYTFGSGTRLTVV.

V usage is TRBV20-1 and J usage is TRBJ2-3; D remains ambiguous. V dropped 3 bases and J dropped 6 bases, with 19 bases sitting between them. From germline, CDR1 is DFQATT and CDR2 SNEGSKA (reference sequence). CDR3 length: 15 amino acids. CDR3 region: CSASSEQLIRDTQYF. CDR3 nucleotide sequence: TGCAGTGCTAGTTCGGAACAGCTGATAAGGGATACGCAGTATTTT.

This clonotype was found a few times. The rearrangement uses TRBV6-1 and TRBJ2-6, with D possibly being TRBD2 (6 bases). V was clipped by 6 bases and J by 2 bases, with 11 bases between them. Germline assignment: CDR1 MNHNS and CDR2 SASEGT. The CDR3 runs to 15 residues. The CDR3 sequence: CASRFRGTGANVLTF. The CDR3 nucleotides read TGTGCCAGCAGATTCCGGGGGACTGGGGCCAACGTCCTGACTTTC.

This clonotype was seen a handful of times. The rearrangement joins TRBV5-5 to TRBJ2-2; D is unclear. Trimming pared 4 bases from V and 0 bases from J, leaving 10 bases between. This CDR3 is built from 15 residues. CDR1 and CDR2 from the germline V gene are SGHKS and YYEKEE (reference sequence). CDR3: CASSPDPANTGELFF. The CDR3 nucleotides read TGTGCCAGCAGCCCGGACCCCGCGAACACCGGGGAGCTGTTTTTT.

There are a few counts of this clonotype. This rearrangement joins TRBV7-8 to TRBJ1-2; 10 bases line up with TRBD1. From germline, CDR1 is SGHVS and CDR2 FQNEAQ. This CDR3 has 15 residues. With V trimmed by 0 bases and J by 4 bases, 2 bases remained unmatched. The CDR3 bases are TGTGCCAGCAGCTTAGCGACAGGGGGCGTCTATGGCTACACCTTC. It encodes CASSLATGGVYGYTF.

In this sample, this clonotype turned up a few times. The rearrangement uses TRBV24-1 and TRBJ1-1; D unresolved. V lost 0 bases and J 0 bases, leaving 7 bases between the germline ends. Germline CDR1 and CDR2: KGHDR and SFDVKD. The CDR3 has 15 amino acids. The CDR3 region is CATSDLGGMNTEAFF. DNA of the CDR3: TGTGCCACCAGTGATTTGGGAGGAATGAACACTGAAGCTTTCTTT.

This chain links TRBV4-1 with TRBJ2-4; maybe TRBD2 (6 bases). The CDR3 length is 15 residues. Trimming pared 4 bases from V and 5 bases from J, leaving 15 bases between. Germline CDR1 reads MGHRA; CDR2 reads YSYEKL. CDR3 coding DNA: TGCGCCAGCAGCCCCTGGACGGGGGTTGAAAACATTCAGTACTTC. This sequence encodes CASSPWTGVENIQYF.